This T cell receptor beta chain emerged from a study of T cells in Graves' hyperthyroidism and ophthalmopathy. Overall study: Peripheral blood was collected at initial diagnosis, before any treatment. Study findings and constraints: In blood, most of the thyroid clonotypes expanded above 0.001 were also present.

TCR beta CDR3 sequences were amplified from RNA transcripts. HTBI primers were the set used in a first-round RT-PCR of the TCR CDR3. A single record per CDR3 protein comes from TCRdb applying MiXCR to the multiplex PCR reads. In the table there are nearly 600,000 distinct CDR3 sequences, 11% to 15% of which are singletons. As regards this clonotype: Antigen specificity is unknown.

Any patient presenting with uncontrolled infection, other autoimmune disease, pregnancy or lactation was left out. The PBMCs had their origin in 10 ml of fresh peripheral blood. The CDR3 runs 17 residues. Trimming left V 2 bases short and J 1 base short, with 17 bases between. Per the germline V gene, CDR1 is LGHDT and CDR2 is YNNKEL (reference sequence). The sequence came from a woman in her 30s with Graves' hyperthyroidism that later progressed to Graves' ophthalmopathy. The V call is TRBV3-1, the J call TRBJ1-1; perhaps TRBD1 as D (6 bases). The material sequenced was blood. The CDR3 DNA follows: TGTGCCAGCAGCCAAAGCTCGGGGGGCGTGAAGAACACTGAAGCTTTCTTT. It is translated as CASSQSSGGVKNTEAFF. Together with reference TRBV3-1 and TRBJ1-1, the CDR3 gives the full variable domain: DTAVSQTPKYLVTQMGNDKSIKCEQNLGHDTMYWYKQDSKKFLKIMFSYNNKELIINETVPNRFSPKSPDKAHLNLHINSLELGDSAVYFCASSQSSGGVKNTEAFFGQGTRLTVV.